These T cell receptor beta chains were read from a single sample in a study of CD8+ T cells in alopecia areata. Repertoires were generated with immunoSEQ multiplex PCR, while TCRdb's copy carries only in-frame clones and drops some. The sample lists hundreds of thousands of clones; around 66% were seen once. Sequences were derived from CD4+ T cells sorted from blood, sampled around week 44, from a patient treated with tofacitinib. The receptors here all came from a human donor with alopecia areata. Each CDR3 is given with its conserved first and last residue. The D gene is left open where the match is weak. Rows may omit the clone size; those that give it use once, few, many or a size class.

TRBJ1-1 | TRBV29-1 | TRBD1 | once | TGCAGCGTTGAACGACAGGGAATGAACACTGAAGCTTTCTTT | CSVERQGMNTEAFF
TRBJ2-7 | TRBV30 | TRBD1 | few | TGTGCCTGGTCATACCCCCGGGACAGGGCACATGGAGAGCAGTACTTC | CAWSYPRDRAHGEQYF
TRBJ2-5 | TRBV7-8 | . | . | TGTGCCAGCAGCTTAGTTCGAGGGATCCAAGAGACCCAGTACTTC | CASSLVRGIQETQYF
TRBJ1-2 | TRBV7-2 | . | . | TGTGCCAGCAGCTTAATGAAGGACTACACCTTC | CASSLMKDYTF
TRBJ2-1 | TRBV7-2 | . | . | TGTGCCAGCACCCCCTCCCAGGGGGGGGCAGGTGGTGAGCAGTTCTTC | CASTPSQGGAGGEQFF
TRBJ2-7 | TRBV23-1 | . | few | TGCGCCAGCAGAGGCAGGGACGAGCAGTACTTC | CASRGRDEQYF
TRBJ1-1 | TRBV4-2 | . | . | TGTGCCAGCAGCCAAGATAGTGGGGAAGGCACTGAAGCTTTCTTT | CASSQDSGEGTEAFF
TRBJ2-7 | TRBV29-1 | TRBD1 | once | TGCAGCACGAGACAGGGGGCGAACGAGCAGTACTTC | CSTRQGANEQYF
TRBJ1-2 | TRBV5-1 | . | . | TGCGCCAGCAGCTTGGGGCAGGCCGGCTATGGCTACACCTTC | CASSLGQAGYGYTF
TRBJ1-5 | TRBV12-5 | TRBD1 | once | TGTGCTAGTGGTTTTGACAGGGCGCCCCCGCCCCAGCATTTT | CASGFDRAPPPQHF
TRBJ1-5 | TRBV19 | . | . | TGTGCCAGTAGCACCGGGGCGCCCCAGCCCCAGCATTTT | CASSTGAPQPQHF
TRBJ1-2 | TRBV7-2 | . | few | TGTGCCAGCACCCTTTCCCGTGGGGTGAACTATGGCTACACCTTC | CASTLSRGVNYGYTF
TRBJ2-2 | TRBV29-1 | . | . | TGCAGCGTTAAACAGACTTACACCGGGGAGCTGTTTTTT | CSVKQTYTGELFF
TRBJ2-7 | TRBV7-2 | . | . | TGTGCCAGCAGCCGTGCCGGGACCACCGCCTACGAGCAGTACTTC | CASSRAGTTAYEQYF
TRBJ1-2 | TRBV9 | . | many | TGTGCCAGCAGCGTAGGAGTAAACTATGGCTACACCTTC | CASSVGVNYGYTF
TRBJ2-1 | TRBV11-2 | . | . | TGTGCCAGCACAAACAGCAACGAGCAGTTCTTC | CASTNSNEQFF
TRBJ2-7 | TRBV25-1 | . | . | TGTGCCAGCAGTGAAAACAACAGGGTTGGGGAGCAGTACTTC | CASSENNRVGEQYF
TRBJ2-3 | TRBV4-1 | . | few | TGCGCCAGCAGCTCCGGTGACACAGATACGCAGTATTTT | CASSSGDTDTQYF
TRBJ1-5 | TRBV6-1 | TRBD1 | medium-sized | TGTGCCAGCAGTGAATTGGGACAGGGGGCCGCAGAGCCCCAGCATTTT | CASSELGQGAAEPQHF
TRBJ1-4 | TRBV11-2 | . | few | TGTGCCAGCAGCTTACGCCAGGGCAAGGGAGAAAAACTGTTTTTT | CASSLRQGKGEKLFF
TRBJ1-4 | TRBV30 | . | . | TGTGCCTCCAATACAGGGTCCAACGAAAAACTGTTTTTT | CASNTGSNEKLFF
TRBJ2-3 | TRBV5-6 | TRBD1 | . | TGTGCCAGCAGCTCCCCGGTTGACAGGGCCCACACAGATACGCAGTATTTT | CASSSPVDRAHTDTQYF
TRBJ2-3 | TRBV29-1 | TRBD1 | . | TGCAGCGTTCGACAGGGCCCAGATACGCAGTATTTT | CSVRQGPDTQYF
TRBJ2-3 | TRBV29-1 | TRBD1 | . | TGCAGCGTCAAGACAGGGCTTTGGGCAGATACGCAGTATTTT | CSVKTGLWADTQYF
TRBJ2-7 | TRBV11-1 | . | . | TGTGCCAGCAGGGAGGGGGCCGCGTTTGGCGAGCAGTACTTC | CASREGAAFGEQYF
TRBJ1-2 | TRBV20-1 | . | . | TGCAGTGCTAGTAGGGGGAATGGCTACACCTTC | CSASRGNGYTF
TRBJ1-1 | TRBV29-1 | . | . | TGCAGCGGGGGGAAGGCAGCGAACACTGAAGCTTTCTTT | CSGGKAANTEAFF
TRBJ2-7 | TRBV11-2 | . | . | TGTGCCAGCAGCTTAGTTGATCACTGGGACGAGCAGTACTTC | CASSLVDHWDEQYF
TRBJ1-2 | TRBV5-1 | . | few | TGCGCCAGCAGCTTGGACGGGATTGGTGGCTACACCTTC | CASSLDGIGGYTF
TRBJ2-3 | TRBV20-1 | . | once | TGCAGTGCTCTTCGGGGAAGTACGCAGTATTTT | CSALRGSTQYF
TRBJ2-4 | TRBV11-2 | . | . | TGTGCCAGCAGCCTCGGGACGGCCGGTCACATTCAGTACTTC | CASSLGTAGHIQYF
TRBJ2-1 | TRBV7-2 | TRBD1 | . | TGTGCCAGCAGCTTAGCTCAGGGGGATGGGCAGTTCTTC | CASSLAQGDGQFF
TRBJ1-1 | TRBV2 | TRBD1 | . | TGTGCCAGCAGGACAGGGGGAGCTTTCTTT | CASRTGGAFF
TRBJ2-1 | TRBV5-6 | TRBD1 | few | TGTGCCAGCAGCTTTTTACGGGACAGGGTCGTCAATGAGCAGTTCTTC | CASSFLRDRVVNEQFF
TRBJ1-2 | TRBV29-1 | . | . | TGCAGCGTGGGGACTTTCAACTATGGCTACACCTTC | CSVGTFNYGYTF
TRBJ1-2 | TRBV29-1 | . | . | TGCAGCGTTGATGATGGTTATGGCTACACCTTC | CSVDDGYGYTF
TRBJ2-7 | TRBV29-1 | . | . | TGCAGCGTTGGGGGAACAGGAGATGGCTACGAGCAGTACTTC | CSVGGTGDGYEQYF
TRBJ2-4 | TRBV4-3 | . | . | TGCGCCAGCAGCCAAGAGGAGGGGACCTCAAACATTCAGTACTTC | CASSQEEGTSNIQYF
TRBJ1-5 | TRBV6-5 | TRBD1 | once | TGTGCCAGCAGTCCCGACAGGGGGCTTAATCAGCCCCAGCATTTT | CASSPDRGLNQPQHF
TRBJ1-2 | TRBV9 | . | . | TGTGCCAGCAGCGTAGACTGGACCGACTATGGCTACACCTTC | CASSVDWTDYGYTF
TRBJ2-7 | TRBV30 | TRBD1 | . | TGTGCCTGGAGTGGCCTACAGGGGAGCTACGAGCAGTACTTC | CAWSGLQGSYEQYF
TRBJ1-6 | TRBV18 | . | . | TGTGCCAGCTCACAGGATGTTTCACCCCTCCACTTT | CASSQDVSPLHF
TRBJ1-2 | TRBV25-1 | . | . | TGTGCCAGCAGTGATACTGGACGATACTATGGCTACACCTTC | CASSDTGRYYGYTF
TRBJ1-1 | TRBV29-1 | . | . | TGCAGCGGCGAAAGAACTGAAGCTTTCTTT | CSGERTEAFF
TRBJ1-5 | TRBV2 | . | . | TGTGCCAGCAGTGGCGGGCAGGGATTTCAGCCCCAGCATTTT | CASSGGQGFQPQHF
TRBJ1-2 | TRBV4-1 | . | . | TGCGCCAGCAGCCAAGGTGGGCTCGAGTATGGCTACACCTTC | CASSQGGLEYGYTF
TRBJ2-3 | TRBV29-1 | . | . | TGCAGCGTTGACGGGGCAGGGAGCGCCGGTACGCAGTATTTT | CSVDGAGSAGTQYF
TRBJ1-1 | TRBV4-3 | . | few | TGCGCCAGCAGCCAGGACTACAGTAACACTGAAGCTTTCTTT | CASSQDYSNTEAFF
TRBJ2-2 | TRBV30 | TRBD1 | . | TGTGCCTGGAGTAGGACAGGGTTTTTGAACACCGGGGAGCTGTTTTTT | CAWSRTGFLNTGELFF
TRBJ1-2 | TRBV30 | . | few | TGTGCCTGGAGTGTTTCAGTCAACTATGGCTACACCTTC | CAWSVSVNYGYTF
TRBJ2-7 | TRBV5-1 | . | few | TGCGCCAGCAGCTTGGGGGCGGTCTCCTACGAGCAGTACTTC | CASSLGAVSYEQYF
TRBJ2-7 | TRBV15 | . | . | TGTGCCACCAGCAGAGATCTAAGGCGCGAGCAGTACTTC | CATSRDLRREQYF
TRBJ1-2 | TRBV9 | TRBD1 | . | TGTGCCAGCAGCGTAGTGGGACAGGGTGACTATGGCTACACCTTC | CASSVVGQGDYGYTF
TRBJ2-2 | TRBV27 | TRBD2 | . | TGTGCCAGCAGTTTGGAGACTAGCACCACCGGGGAGCTGTTTTTT | CASSLETSTTGELFF